This TCR beta chain was identified in a study of CD8+CD57+ T cells in acquired aplastic anemia. CDR3 size: 17 residues. V was shortened by 2 bases and J by 5 bases, with 19 bases between the two germline ends. Germline values: CDR1 SGHRS, CDR2 YFSETQ. TCR beta VDJ and CDR3 were profiled, and genomic DNA was the template. TCRdb re-called the reads with MiXCR, one entry per CDR3 protein. The table shows roughly 160,000 distinct CDR3 sequences, with roughly 48% occurring only once. CD8+CD57+ cell expansion had been shown by flow cytometry in patients chosen for sequencing. Patients uniformly had severe acquired aplastic anemia.

This rearrangement joins TRBV5-1 to TRBJ2-2; D is perhaps TRBD1 or TRBD2 (5 bases each). Sequencing was carried out using sorted CD4+, CD8+, or CD8+CD57+ T cells (not recorded which) from PBMCs. The TCR comes from a human donor with aplastic anemia. The CDR3 here is CASSLVEQGARTGELFF. In DNA form, the CDR3 reads TGCGCCAGCAGCTTAGTAGAGCAGGGAGCTAGGACCGGGGAGCTGTTTTTT.